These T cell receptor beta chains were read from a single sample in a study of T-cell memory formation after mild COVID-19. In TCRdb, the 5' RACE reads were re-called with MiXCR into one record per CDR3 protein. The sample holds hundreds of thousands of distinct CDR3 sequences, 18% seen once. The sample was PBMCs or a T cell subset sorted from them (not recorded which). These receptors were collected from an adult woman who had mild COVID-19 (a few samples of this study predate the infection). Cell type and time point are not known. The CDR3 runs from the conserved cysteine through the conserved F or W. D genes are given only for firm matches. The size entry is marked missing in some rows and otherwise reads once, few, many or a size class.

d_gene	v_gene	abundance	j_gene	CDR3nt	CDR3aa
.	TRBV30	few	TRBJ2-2	TGTGCCTGGAGGGGCCCTACGAACACCGGGGAGCTGTTTTTT	CAWRGPTNTGELFF
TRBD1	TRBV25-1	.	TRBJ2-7	TGTGCCAGCAGTGGCCCGGGACAGGGGACTGCCTCGGACTACTACGAGCAGTACTTC	CASSGPGQGTASDYYEQYF
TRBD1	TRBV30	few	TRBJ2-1	TGTGCCTGGGATACCGGGACAGGGGGATCCGATGAGCAGTTCTTC	CAWDTGTGGSDEQFF
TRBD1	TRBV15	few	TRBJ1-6	TGTGCCACCAGCAGAGAGGGGCAGGGGGATAATTCACCCCTCCACTTT	CATSREGQGDNSPLHF
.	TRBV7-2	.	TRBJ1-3	TGTGCCAGCAGCCCAGGAGGTTTGGGTAGAAACACCATATATTTT	CASSPGGLGRNTIYF
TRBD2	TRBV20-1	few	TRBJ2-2	TGCAGTGCTAGAGCCGCTAGCGGGAGGGCCTGGGGCACCGGGGAGCTGTTTTTT	CSARAASGRAWGTGELFF
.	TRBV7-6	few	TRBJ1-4	TGTGCCAGCAGCCGTACAGGGAGGGAAAAACTGTTTTTT	CASSRTGREKLFF
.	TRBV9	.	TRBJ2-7	TGTGCCAGCAGCGTTGGGCCAGAACCCTACGAGCAGTACTTC	CASSVGPEPYEQYF
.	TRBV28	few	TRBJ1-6	TGTGCCAGCAGTGGCCCAACCCGGGGGAAGGATAATTCACCCCTCCACTTT	CASSGPTRGKDNSPLHF
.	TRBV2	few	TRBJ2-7	TGTGCCAGGGCCGGGGCTAGCCCGGTAGACGAGCAGTACTTC	CARAGASPVDEQYF
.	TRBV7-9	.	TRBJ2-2	TGTGCCAGCAGCTTAGCGGGGACCGGGGAGATGTTTTTT	CASSLAGTGEMFF
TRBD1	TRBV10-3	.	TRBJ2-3	TGTGCCATCGGGCAGGGGGCAAAAGATACGCAGTATTTT	CAIGQGAKDTQYF
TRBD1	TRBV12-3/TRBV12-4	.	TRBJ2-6	TGTGCCAGCAGTGTACGGCTTGGGACAGCATCTGGGGCCAACGTCCTGACTTTC	CASSVRLGTASGANVLTF
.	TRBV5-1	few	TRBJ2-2	TGCGCCAGCAGCTTGGCCATGGGAGTGAACACCGGGGAGCTGTTTTTT	CASSLAMGVNTGELFF
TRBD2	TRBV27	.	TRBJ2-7	TGTGCCAGCAGTGATCAACTAGCGGGGAGGTACGAGCAGTACTTC	CASSDQLAGRYEQYF
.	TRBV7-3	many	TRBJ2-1	TGTGCCAGCAGCTTACGAGTAGCAGGGGTCAATGAGCAGTTCTTC	CASSLRVAGVNEQFF
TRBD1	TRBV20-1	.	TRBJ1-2	TGCAGTGCTAGAGAACAGGGGACTCACTATGGCTACACCTTC	CSAREQGTHYGYTF
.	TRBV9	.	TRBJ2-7	TGTGCCAGCAGCGAAGGACCCAGGCAGGCCTACGAGCAGTACTTC	CASSEGPRQAYEQYF
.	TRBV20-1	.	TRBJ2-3	TGCAGTGCTTTCGACCGCACAGATACGCAGTATTTT	CSAFDRTDTQYF
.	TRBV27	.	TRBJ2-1	TGTGCCAGCAGTTTATCGAACATAGGGGAATACAATGAGCAGTTCTTC	CASSLSNIGEYNEQFF
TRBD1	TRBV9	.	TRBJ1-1	TGTGCCAGCAGCGTAGTTGGGACAGGGGGCGAAGCTTTCTTT	CASSVVGTGGEAFF
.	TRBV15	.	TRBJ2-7	TGTGCCACCAGCAGAGTAAGGTTGGGGGAGCAGTACTTC	CATSRVRLGEQYF
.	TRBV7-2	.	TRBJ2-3	TGTGCCAGCAGCGACAGGTCCGGGAGCACAGATACGCAGTATTTT	CASSDRSGSTDTQYF
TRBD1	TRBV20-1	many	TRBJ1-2	TGCAGTAACGCCCCCTCTTACAGGGGGCGCAGAAACTATGGCTACACCTTC	CSNAPSYRGRRNYGYTF
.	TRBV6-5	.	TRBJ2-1	TGTGCCAGCAGTCCCTGGCGAGGTGAGCAGTTCTTC	CASSPWRGEQFF
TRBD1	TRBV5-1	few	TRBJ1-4	TGCGCCAGCAGCTCGGACAGGGCCCGTAATGAAAAACTGTTTTTT	CASSSDRARNEKLFF